Listed below are T cell receptor beta chains from one sample, sequenced in a study of blood T cell repertoires in COVID-19. This table comes from immunoSEQ multiplex PCR, and its TCRdb copy is limited to in-frame clones, with some not included. Found here are 140,000 to 150,000 clones, around three quarters of them singletons; the top ten hold roughly 4.3%. Sequencing was performed on peripheral blood. These receptors all stem from a man in his sixties with acute or convalescent COVID-19. CDR3s include the opening cysteine and the closing phenylalanine or tryptophan. Each record gives: clone size, D gene, CDR3 length, V gene, J gene, CDR3 DNA, CDR3 protein. D genes are given only for firm matches. Clone sizes are given selectively: once, few, many, or a class where the clone is expanded.

-	TRBD2	16	TRBV18	TRBJ2-3	TGTGCCAGCTCAACTCGGACTAGCGGGGCTCAAGATACGCAGTATTTT	CASSTRTSGAQDTQYF
-	TRBD1	15	TRBV25-1	TRBJ2-5	TGTGCCAGCAGTGAGGGACAGGGGGCCCAAGAGACCCAGTACTTC	CASSEGQGAQETQYF
-	TRBD1	18	TRBV28	TRBJ2-2	TGTGCCAGCAGCACCAAAAGGGACAGGGCTGCGAACACCGGGGAGCTGTTTTTT	CASSTKRDRAANTGELFF
few	TRBD2	15	TRBV7-3	TRBJ2-5	TGTGCCAGCGGCCGGACTAGCGGGAGCTTGGAGACCCAGTACTTC	CASGRTSGSLETQYF
-	-	14	TRBV18	TRBJ1-1	TGTGCCAGCTCACCAGATTCAGGGTCCCCTGAAGCTTTCTTT	CASSPDSGSPEAFF
-	-	14	TRBV4-1	TRBJ2-5	TGCGCCAGCAGCCAAGCTGGACAGAAAGAGACCCAGTACTTC	CASSQAGQKETQYF
-	-	13	TRBV7-8	TRBJ2-1	TGTGCCAGCAGCTTAGGGGCGGGCAATGAGCAGTTCTTC	CASSLGAGNEQFF
-	TRBD2	17	TRBV7-6	TRBJ2-7	TGTGCCAGCAGCTTTGCCTCCCTAGCGGGAGGGCTTAACGAGCAGTACTTC	CASSFASLAGGLNEQYF
-	TRBD1	14	TRBV3-1/TRBV3-2	TRBJ1-4	TGTGCCAGCAGCCTTGGACAGGGGGGTAAGCAACTGTTTTTT	CASSLGQGGKQLFF
-	TRBD1	15	TRBV5-4	TRBJ2-5	TGTGCCAGCAGCTTGGGTAGGGGGCGCAGGGAGACCCAGTACTTC	CASSLGRGRRETQYF
-	TRBD2	14	TRBV2	TRBJ2-1	TGTGCCAGCCCTCGGGAGCGGGAGTACAATGAGCAGTTCTTC	CASPREREYNEQFF
many	-	15	TRBV11-2	TRBJ2-1	TGTGCCAGCAGCCTCCGGGACACTTCATACAATGAGCAGTTCTTC	CASSLRDTSYNEQFF
-	-	14	TRBV29-1	TRBJ2-1	TGCAGCGTTGATAACAGGGCCTCCTACAATGAGCAGTTCTTC	CSVDNRASYNEQFF
-	-	13	TRBV18	TRBJ1-1	TGTGCCAGCTCACTGAACACCGACACTGAAGCTTTCTTT	CASSLNTDTEAFF
-	-	13	TRBV24-1	TRBJ1-2	TGTGCCACCACGGGAGGACACCACTATGGCTACACCTTC	CATTGGHHYGYTF
-	-	17	TRBV11-3	TRBJ2-1	TGTGCCAGCAGCTCAACGGACTACCCAAGCTCCTACAATGAGCAGTTCTTC	CASSSTDYPSSYNEQFF
-	-	17	TRBV5-6	TRBJ2-3	TGTGCCAGCAGCCTCTTTTCGGGCGGGACCAGCACAGATACGCAGTATTTT	CASSLFSGGTSTDTQYF
-	-	15	TRBV5-4	TRBJ2-1	TGTGCCAGCAGCTTGCCCCTCTTCTCCTACAATGAGCAGTTCTTC	CASSLPLFSYNEQFF
-	TRBD2	14	TRBV4-1	TRBJ2-7	TGCGCCAGCAGCCCACTAGCGGGAGCCTACGAGCAGTACTTC	CASSPLAGAYEQYF
-	-	12	TRBV19	TRBJ1-2	TGTGCCAGCCCTTCCCCCGGCTATGGCTACACCTTC	CASPSPGYGYTF
-	TRBD2	16	TRBV6-2/TRBV6-3	TRBJ2-2	TGTGCCAGCAGCCCTAGACTAGCGGGAAACACCGGGGAGCTGTTTTTT	CASSPRLAGNTGELFF
-	-	14	TRBV9	TRBJ1-1	TGTGCCAGCAGCCCGGGGCAGGGGAGCACTGAAGCTTTCTTT	CASSPGQGSTEAFF
-	TRBD1	13	TRBV6-5	TRBJ1-2	TGTGCCAGCAGAGACAGGGTAAACTATGGCTACACCTTC	CASRDRVNYGYTF
-	-	17	TRBV27	TRBJ2-6	TGTGCCAGCACTACCGACAGGTACAACTCTGGGGCCAACGTCCTGACTTTC	CASTTDRYNSGANVLTF
-	TRBD1	16	TRBV14	TRBJ2-3	TGTGCCAGCAGGTTCATTGAGGGGGCTAGGGGAGATACGCAGTATTTT	CASRFIEGARGDTQYF
-	TRBD2	18	TRBV28	TRBJ2-5	TGTGCCAGCAGTTTAGCATCGACTAGCCAACACTGGGGAGAGACCCAGTACTTC	CASSLASTSQHWGETQYF
-	TRBD1	13	TRBV7-9	TRBJ1-2	TGTGCCAGCAGGGTCGGGACAGACTATGGCTACACCTTC	CASRVGTDYGYTF
-	TRBD2	16	TRBV7-9	TRBJ2-7	TGTGCCAGCAGCTTCGGTCGGCTAGCGGGAGCCTACGAGCAGTACTTC	CASSFGRLAGAYEQYF
-	TRBD2	14	TRBV6-5	TRBJ2-3	TGTGCCAGCAGTTTCGGACTAGCATGGGATACGCAGTATTTT	CASSFGLAWDTQYF
-	-	15	TRBV28	TRBJ1-2	TGTGCCAGCAGTTGGGGGGGCAGACAGCTTTATGGCTACACCTTC	CASSWGGRQLYGYTF
once	TRBD1	14	TRBV7-2	TRBJ2-5	TGTGCCAGCAGCACCCAGACAGGGGGCGAGACCCAGTACTTC	CASSTQTGGETQYF
-	-	14	TRBV2	TRBJ2-7	TGTGCCAGCTACCCGTCGCCTTCCTCTCGGGAGCAGTACTTC	CASYPSPSSREQYF
-	-	13	TRBV5-1	TRBJ2-7	TGCGCCAGCAGCCATCGGACTCCCTACGAGCAGTACTTC	CASSHRTPYEQYF
few	-	12	TRBV28	TRBJ2-5	TGTGCCAGCAGTTTACGCCAAGAGACCCAGTACTTC	CASSLRQETQYF
once	-	13	TRBV2	TRBJ2-6	TGTGCCAGCTTTAGCTCTGGGGCCAACGTCCTGACTTTC	CASFSSGANVLTF
-	-	15	TRBV3-1/TRBV3-2	TRBJ2-7	TGTGCCAGCAGCCAAGCTCTGGCGGGGCCAAACGAGCAGTACTTC	CASSQALAGPNEQYF
-	TRBD2	16	TRBV3-1/TRBV3-2	TRBJ2-5	TGTGCCAGCAGCCAGGGACTAGCGGGCGCAGGGGAGACCCAGTACTTC	CASSQGLAGAGETQYF
-	TRBD1	14	TRBV2	TRBJ2-7	TGTGCCAGCGGCCCCGACAGGGTGGACTACGAGCAGTACTTC	CASGPDRVDYEQYF
-	-	11	TRBV2	TRBJ1-2	TGTGCCACCGACGACACCCGCGGCTACACCTTC	CATDDTRGYTF
few	-	13	TRBV2	TRBJ1-1	TGTGCCAGCGTGGACAGAATGAACACTGAAGCTTTCTTT	CASVDRMNTEAFF
once	-	17	TRBV4-2	TRBJ2-6	TGTGCCAGCAGCCAAGACCCCCCGGGGAATGGGGCCAACGTCCTGACTTTC	CASSQDPPGNGANVLTF
-	-	13	TRBV11-3	TRBJ1-1	TGTGCCAGCAGCTTTAGGGGGAACACTGAAGCTTTCTTT	CASSFRGNTEAFF
-	TRBD1	15	TRBV18	TRBJ2-7	TGTGCCAGCTCGCGACCGGGACAGGGGTTCTACGAGCAGTACTTC	CASSRPGQGFYEQYF